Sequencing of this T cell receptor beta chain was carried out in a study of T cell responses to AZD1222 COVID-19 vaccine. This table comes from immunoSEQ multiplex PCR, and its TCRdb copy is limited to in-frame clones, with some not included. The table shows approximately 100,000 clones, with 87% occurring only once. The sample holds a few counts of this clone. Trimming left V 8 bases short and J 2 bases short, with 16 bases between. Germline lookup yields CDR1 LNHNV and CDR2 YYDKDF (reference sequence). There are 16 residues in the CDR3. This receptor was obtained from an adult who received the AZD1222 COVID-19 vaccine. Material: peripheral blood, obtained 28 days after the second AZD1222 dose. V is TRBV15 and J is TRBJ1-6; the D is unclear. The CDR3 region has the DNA TGTGCCACCTCAACCCACCCGGGGACCTATAATTCACCCCTCCACTTT. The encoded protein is CATSTHPGTYNSPLHF.